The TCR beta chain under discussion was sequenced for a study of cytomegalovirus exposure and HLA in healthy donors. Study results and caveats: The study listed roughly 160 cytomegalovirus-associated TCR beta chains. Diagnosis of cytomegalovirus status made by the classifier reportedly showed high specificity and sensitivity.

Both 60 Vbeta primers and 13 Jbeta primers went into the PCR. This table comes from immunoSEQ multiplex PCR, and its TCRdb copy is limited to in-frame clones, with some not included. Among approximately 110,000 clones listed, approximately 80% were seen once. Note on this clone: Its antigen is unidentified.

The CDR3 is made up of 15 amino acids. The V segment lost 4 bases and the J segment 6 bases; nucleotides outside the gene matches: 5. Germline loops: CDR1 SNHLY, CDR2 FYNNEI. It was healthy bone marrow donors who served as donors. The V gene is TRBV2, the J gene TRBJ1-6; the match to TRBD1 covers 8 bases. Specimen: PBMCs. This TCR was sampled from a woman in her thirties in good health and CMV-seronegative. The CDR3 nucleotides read TGTGCCAGCAGTGGCCGGGACAGGTTTAATTCACCCCTCCACTTT. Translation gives CASSGRDRFNSPLHF. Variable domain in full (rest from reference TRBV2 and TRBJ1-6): EPEVTQTPSHQVTQMGQEVILRCVPISNHLYFYWYRQILGQKVEFLVSFYNNEISEKSEIFDDQFSVERPDGSNFTLKIRSTKLEDSAMYFCASSGRDRFNSPLHFGNGTRLTVT.